This T cell receptor (beta chain) was profiled in a study of CD8 T cell repertoires and HIV-1 epitope variants (dated by TCRdb to 2020 to 2021). In the study overall: In separate culture wells, T cells were stimulated with each of twenty-five peptides that represented autologous and known Gag and Nef epitope variants. A total of 80 or so T cell cultures were run, with each culture condition performed in triplicate except for one peptide, which was performed in duplicate. The epitopes tested covered three Gag epitope families plus Nef HW9 and YT9. Among the control conditions were a peptide pool of CMV, EBV and flu, the Ebola AY9 epitope serving as a negative control, and a well with no peptide. T cells were enriched using the EasySep Human T Cell Enrichment Kit and were co-cultured with equal numbers of autologous T cell-negative cells serving as antigen-presenting cells. An aliquot of 1M T cells was saved as an uncultured baseline condition, separate from the roughly 80 T cell cultures. Cultures were maintained for 9 to 10 days in IMDM with gentamicin, and half-media changes adding IL-2, IL-7 and IL-15 were performed on days 3 and 7.

Sequences SEHNR (CDR1) and FQNEAQ (CDR2) are obtained from the germline V gene (reference sequence). The CDR3 holds 16 amino acids from the cysteine to the phenylalanine. This entry keeps only the CDR3 DNA: 48 bases, framed from base 1. From V the trimming removes 4 bases and from J it removes 4 bases, while the gene matches leave 9 bases of the junction unaccounted for. Sequencing of TCR beta CDR3 regions was done on the immunoSEQ platform at survey depth. The QIAamp DNA micro kit was used to extract genomic DNA from every cultured and uncultured CD8+ T cell population. Under the source paper's analysis protocol: Any sample with under 5,000 productive reads was excluded, and this exclusion removed about 6.5% of the roughly 75 cultures stimulated with HIV peptides. Sequences were trimmed to CDR3 by a MANAFEST web app, and nonproductive sequences, CDR3s under 5 amino acids, and sequences not starting with C or ending with F/W were removed. For a clonotype to count as antigen-specific, the clonotype had to expand relative to the no-peptide control in at least 2 of 3 replicates at FDR 0.01, and only within one epitope family. A frequency at least fivefold higher than in wells stimulated with peptides from other epitope families was additionally required for specific clonotypes. TCRdb holds this immuneACCESS table with in-frame rearrangements only. Some clones are missing; in checked studies, unresolved V genes explain under half, and the rest has no known cause. V and J calls and clone size are those listed in that table; D and trimming were worked out from the DNA. Here the sample has 2,500 or so clones; about 60% occur a single time. The top ten clones comprise 40% to 45% of the sample.

The EasySep Human CD8+ T Cell Enrichment Kit was used on day 10 to isolate CD8+ T cells from every culture. Paper-wide results and their limitations: Fewer than ten antigen-specific TCR beta clonotypes were identified, of which more than 5 appeared to be cross-reactive for autologous or known escape epitope variants. The assay identified only TCR beta chains and indicated proliferation in response to antigen, without indicating T cell function or cytokine profile. Five or six clonotypes recognized the Nef KF9 family and one clonotype recognized the HW9 family, while no responses to the TAALDMSHF plasma variant were seen.

In regard to this clone: What antigen it recognizes has not been identified. No base quality information exists; no much larger clone differs at one position.

This sequence originates from a male donor with HIV. The chain is made from TRBV7-9 and TRBJ2-1; the central 8 bases match TRBD1. The sequenced sample was cultured CD8+ T cells derived from PBMCs. The DNA is as follows: TGTGCCAGCAGCTACGAAACCGGGACAGGATACAATGAGCAGTTCTTC. Translation gives CASSYETGTGYNEQFF.